The sequence of this T cell receptor (beta chain) was determined in a study of T cells in Graves' hyperthyroidism and ophthalmopathy. Study-wide results and limits: Blood also carried most thyroid clonotypes expanded above 0.001. From stable hyperthyroidism, ophthalmopathy was set apart by a 13 V-J model.

The germline gives CDR1 SEHNR, CDR2 FQNEAQ (reference sequence). The CDR3 extends over 14 amino acids. Deletions cut 11 bases from V and 3 bases from J, with 16 bases between. Diagnostic assessment was based on clinical symptoms, serum thyroxine and TRAb, thyroid ultrasound and orbital computed tomography. The sample holds a few counts of this clonotype. The antigen is undetermined. The investigators amplified TCR beta CDR3 regions from RNA transcripts. TCR CDR3 underwent first-round RT-PCR with the HTBI primer set. TCRdb itself ran the multiplex PCR reads through MiXCR, one entry per CDR3 protein. The sample records more than 500,000 distinct CDR3 sequences, 40% to 50% being singletons.

This chain links TRBV7-9 with TRBJ2-2; no definite D call. The TCR sequence derives from an adult woman with Graves' disease, either hyperthyroidism or ophthalmopathy (not recorded which). Sample: peripheral blood or thyroid tissue (not recorded which). This CDR3 reads CAFRTPSDTGELFF. The DNA of the CDR3 is TGTGCCTTCAGGACGCCTTCCGACACCGGGGAGCTGTTTTTT.